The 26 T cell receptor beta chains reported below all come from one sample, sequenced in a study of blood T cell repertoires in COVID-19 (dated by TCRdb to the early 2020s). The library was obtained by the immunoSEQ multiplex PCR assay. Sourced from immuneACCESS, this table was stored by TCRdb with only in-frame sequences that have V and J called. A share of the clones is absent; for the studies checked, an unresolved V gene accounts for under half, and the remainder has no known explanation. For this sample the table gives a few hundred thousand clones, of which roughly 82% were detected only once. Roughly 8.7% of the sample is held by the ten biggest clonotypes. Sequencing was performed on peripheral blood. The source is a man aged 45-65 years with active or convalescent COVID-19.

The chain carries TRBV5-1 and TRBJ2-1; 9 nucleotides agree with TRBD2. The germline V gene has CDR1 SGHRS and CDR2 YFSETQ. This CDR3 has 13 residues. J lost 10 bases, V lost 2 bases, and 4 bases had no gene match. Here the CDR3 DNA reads TGCGCCAGCAGCTTTCCTAGCGGGGAGGAGCAGTTCTTC. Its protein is CASSFPSGEEQFF.

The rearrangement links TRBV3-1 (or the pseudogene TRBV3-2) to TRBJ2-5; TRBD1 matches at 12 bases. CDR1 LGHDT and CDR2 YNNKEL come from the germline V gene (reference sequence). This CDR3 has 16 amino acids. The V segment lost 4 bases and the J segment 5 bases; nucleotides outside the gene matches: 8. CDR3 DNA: TGTGCCAGCAGCCCCTTGGGACAGGGGGCGGGGGAGACCCAGTACTTC. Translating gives CASSPLGQGAGETQYF.

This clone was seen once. CDR3 sequence reads: CASSGGLAGGGGSYNEQFF. The CDR3 DNA reads TGTGCCAGCAGCGGAGGACTAGCGGGAGGGGGAGGGTCCTACAATGAGCAGTTCTTC. The chain carries TRBV21-1 and TRBJ2-1; TRBD2, the D gene given by the table, was not confirmed from the DNA. TRBV21-1 represents a pseudogene. The CDR3 contains 19 residues.

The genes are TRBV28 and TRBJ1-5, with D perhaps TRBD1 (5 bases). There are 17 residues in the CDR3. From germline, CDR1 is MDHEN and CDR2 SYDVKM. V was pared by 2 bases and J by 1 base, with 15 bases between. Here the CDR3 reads CASSLERQHRSNQPQHF. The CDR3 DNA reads TGTGCCAGCAGTTTAGAGCGACAGCATAGGAGCAATCAGCCCCAGCATTTT.

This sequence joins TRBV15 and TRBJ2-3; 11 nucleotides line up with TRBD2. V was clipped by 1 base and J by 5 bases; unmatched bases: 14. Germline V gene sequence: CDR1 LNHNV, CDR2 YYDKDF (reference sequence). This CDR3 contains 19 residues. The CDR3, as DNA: TGTGCCACCAGCAGAGGACAGGGAGTAGCGGGAGGGCCCGGAGATACGCAGTATTTT. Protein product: CATSRGQGVAGGPGDTQYF.

CDR3 DNA sequence: TGTGCCAGCAGCGTAGAAGCGGGAGTTTCCTACAATGAGCAGTTCTTC. Protein sequence: CASSVEAGVSYNEQFF. V usage is TRBV9 and J usage is TRBJ2-1; 8 nucleotides line up with TRBD2. The CDR3 totals 16 residues. The germline gives CDR1 SGDLS, CDR2 YYNGEE. J lost 1 base, V lost 0 bases, and 3 bases had no gene match. Using reference TRBV9 and TRBJ2-1 for the parts outside the CDR3, the full variable domain is DSGVTQTPKHLITATGQRVTLRCSPRSGDLSVYWYQQSLDQGLQFLIQYYNGEERAKGNILERFSAQQFPDLHSELNLSSLELGDSALYFCASSVEAGVSYNEQFFGPGTRLTVL.

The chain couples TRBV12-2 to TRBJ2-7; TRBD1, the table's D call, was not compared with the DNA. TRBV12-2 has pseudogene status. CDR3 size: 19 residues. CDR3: CASRGPHPRDRGIGSEQYV. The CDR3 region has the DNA TGTGCAAGTCGCGGCCCCCACCCCCGGGACAGGGGAATTGGTTCCGAGCAGTACGTC.

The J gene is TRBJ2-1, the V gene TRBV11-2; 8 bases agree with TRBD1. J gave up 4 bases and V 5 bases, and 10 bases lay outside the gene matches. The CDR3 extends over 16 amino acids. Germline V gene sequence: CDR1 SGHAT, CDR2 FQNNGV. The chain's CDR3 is CASSQRTGQLYNEQFF. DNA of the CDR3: TGTGCCAGCAGCCAAAGGACAGGGCAACTGTACAATGAGCAGTTCTTC.

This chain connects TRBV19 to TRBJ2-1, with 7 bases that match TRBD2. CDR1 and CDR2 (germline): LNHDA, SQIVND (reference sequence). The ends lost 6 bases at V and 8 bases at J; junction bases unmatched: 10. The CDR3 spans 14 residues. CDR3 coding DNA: TGTGCCAGTAGCGAGGCGGGAGTTTGGGATGAGCAGTTCTTC. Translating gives CASSEAGVWDEQFF.

CDR3 loop: CASSYSGGPKLFF. As DNA, the CDR3 is TGTGCCAGCAGTTACTCGGGAGGACCCAAACTGTTTTTT. The J gene is TRBJ1-4, the V gene TRBV6-5; D gene ambiguous. Germline CDR1 MNHEY, CDR2 SVGAGI. V lost 0 bases, J lost 11 bases, and 10 bases lay in between. The CDR3 sequence is 13 residues long.

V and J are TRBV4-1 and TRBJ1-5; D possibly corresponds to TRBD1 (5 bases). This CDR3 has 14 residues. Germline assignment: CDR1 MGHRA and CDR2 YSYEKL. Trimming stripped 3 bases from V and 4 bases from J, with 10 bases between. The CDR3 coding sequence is TGCGCCAGCAGCCAGACAGCTTCTAATCAGCCCCAGCATTTT. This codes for CASSQTASNQPQHF.

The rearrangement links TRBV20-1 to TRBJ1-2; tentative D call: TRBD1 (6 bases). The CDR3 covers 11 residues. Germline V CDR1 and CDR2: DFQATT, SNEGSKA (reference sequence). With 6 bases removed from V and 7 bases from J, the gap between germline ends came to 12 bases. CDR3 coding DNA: TGCAGTGCAACAGGGATGGGTGGCTACACCTTC. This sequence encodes CSATGMGGYTF.

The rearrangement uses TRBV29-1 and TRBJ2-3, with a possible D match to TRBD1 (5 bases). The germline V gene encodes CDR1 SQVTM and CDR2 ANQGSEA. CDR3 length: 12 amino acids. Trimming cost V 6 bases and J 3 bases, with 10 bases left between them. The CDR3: CSVDQGTDTQYF. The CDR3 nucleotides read TGCAGCGTCGATCAGGGTACAGATACGCAGTATTTT.

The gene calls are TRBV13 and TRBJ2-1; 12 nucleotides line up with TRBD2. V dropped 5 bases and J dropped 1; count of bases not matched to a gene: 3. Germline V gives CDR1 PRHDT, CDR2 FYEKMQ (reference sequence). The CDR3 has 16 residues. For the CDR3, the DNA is TGTGCCAGCAGCCTCGGACTAGCGGGGTCCTACAATGAGCAGTTCTTC. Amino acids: CASSLGLAGSYNEQFF.

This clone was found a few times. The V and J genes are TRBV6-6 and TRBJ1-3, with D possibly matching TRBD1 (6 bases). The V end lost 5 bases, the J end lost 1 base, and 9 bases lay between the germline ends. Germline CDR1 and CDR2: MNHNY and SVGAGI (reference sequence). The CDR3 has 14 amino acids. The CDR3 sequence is CASSPQGSGNTIYF. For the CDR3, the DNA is TGTGCCAGCAGTCCACAGGGTTCTGGAAACACCATATATTTT.

CDR3 region: CASSAGTATNYGYTF. Written as DNA, the CDR3 is TGTGCCAGCAGTGCAGGGACTGCCACAAACTATGGCTACACCTTC. The chain combines TRBV2 with TRBJ1-2; weak D call: TRBD1 (5 bases). Germline values: CDR1 SNHLY, CDR2 FYNNEI. This CDR3 spans 15 amino acids. Trimming removed 4 bases from V and 2 bases from J, with 14 bases in between.

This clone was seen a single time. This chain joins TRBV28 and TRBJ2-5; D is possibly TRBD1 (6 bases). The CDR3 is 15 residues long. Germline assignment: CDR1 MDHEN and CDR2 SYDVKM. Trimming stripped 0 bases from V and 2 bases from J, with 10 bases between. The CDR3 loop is CASSLWDRGQETQYF. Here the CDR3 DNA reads TGTGCCAGCAGTTTATGGGACAGAGGGCAAGAGACCCAGTACTTC.

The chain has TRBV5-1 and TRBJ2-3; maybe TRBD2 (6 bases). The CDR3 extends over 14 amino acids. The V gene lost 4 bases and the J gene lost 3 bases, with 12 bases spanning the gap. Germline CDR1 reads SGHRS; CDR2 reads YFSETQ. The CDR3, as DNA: TGCGCCAGCAGCGTGAACCGGGAGACAGATACGCAGTATTTT. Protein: CASSVNRETDTQYF.

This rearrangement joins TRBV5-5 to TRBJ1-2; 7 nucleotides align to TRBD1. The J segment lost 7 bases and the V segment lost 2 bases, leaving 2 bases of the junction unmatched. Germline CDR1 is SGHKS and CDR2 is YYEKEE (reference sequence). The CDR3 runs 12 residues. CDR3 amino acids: CASSLQGPGYTF. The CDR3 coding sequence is TGTGCCAGCAGCTTACAGGGGCCTGGCTACACCTTC. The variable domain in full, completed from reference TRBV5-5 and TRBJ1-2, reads DAGVTQSPTHLIKTRGQQVTLRCSPISGHKSVSWYQQVLGQGPQFIFQYYEKEERGRGNFPDRFSARQFPNYSSELNVNALLLGDSALYLCASSLQGPGYTFGSGTRLTVV.

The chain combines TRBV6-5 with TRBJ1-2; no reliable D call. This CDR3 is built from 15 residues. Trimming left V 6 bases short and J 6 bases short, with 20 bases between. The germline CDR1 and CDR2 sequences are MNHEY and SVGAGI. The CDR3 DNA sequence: TGTGCCAGCAGAAGGACGGGAGTGGGTTTGGATGGCTACACCTTC. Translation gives CASRRTGVGLDGYTF.

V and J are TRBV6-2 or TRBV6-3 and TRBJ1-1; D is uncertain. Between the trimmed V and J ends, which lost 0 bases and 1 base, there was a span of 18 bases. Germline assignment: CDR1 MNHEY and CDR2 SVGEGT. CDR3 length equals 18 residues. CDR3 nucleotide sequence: TGTGCCAGCAGTTACTCGAGATCGTGGGCAGACCAGAACACTGAAGCTTTCTTT. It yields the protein CASSYSRSWADQNTEAFF.

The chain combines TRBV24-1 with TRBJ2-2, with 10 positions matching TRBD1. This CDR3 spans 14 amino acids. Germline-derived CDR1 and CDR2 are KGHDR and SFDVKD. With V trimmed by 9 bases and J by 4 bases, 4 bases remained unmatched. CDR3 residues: CATSGTGVTGELFF. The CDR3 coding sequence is TGTGCCACCTCTGGGACAGGGGTCACCGGGGAGCTGTTTTTT.

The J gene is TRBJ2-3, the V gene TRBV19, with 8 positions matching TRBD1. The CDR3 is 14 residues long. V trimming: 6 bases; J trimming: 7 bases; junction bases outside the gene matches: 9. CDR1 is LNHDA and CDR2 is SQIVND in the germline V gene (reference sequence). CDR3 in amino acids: CASSDRGSANTQYF. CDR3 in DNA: TGTGCCAGTAGCGACAGGGGATCTGCAAATACGCAGTATTTT.

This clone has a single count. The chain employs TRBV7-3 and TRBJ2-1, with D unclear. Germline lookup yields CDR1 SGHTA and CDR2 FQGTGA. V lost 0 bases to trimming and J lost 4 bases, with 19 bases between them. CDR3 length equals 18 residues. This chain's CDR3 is CASSLTGARLLEYNEQFF. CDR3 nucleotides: TGTGCCAGCAGCTTAACCGGTGCCAGGCTCCTTGAGTACAATGAGCAGTTCTTC.

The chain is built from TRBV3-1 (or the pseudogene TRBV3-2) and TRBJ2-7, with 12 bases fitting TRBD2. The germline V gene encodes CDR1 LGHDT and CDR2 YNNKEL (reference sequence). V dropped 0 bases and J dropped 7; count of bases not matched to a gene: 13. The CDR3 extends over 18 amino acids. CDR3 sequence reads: CASSQELASGRAVGEQYF. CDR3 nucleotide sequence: TGTGCCAGCAGCCAAGAATTGGCTAGCGGGAGGGCCGTGGGTGAGCAGTACTTC.

The CDR3 DNA reads TGTGCCAGCAGCTTAGCCCCTCGCGACACTGAAGCTTTCTTT. The encoded protein is CASSLAPRDTEAFF. The rearrangement uses TRBV7-2 and TRBJ1-1; no clear D. The CDR3 loop spans 14 amino acids. Germline-derived CDR1 and CDR2 are SGHTA and FQGNSA. With 0 bases removed from V and 3 bases from J, the gap between germline ends came to 8 bases.